This TCR beta chain was sequenced during a study of CD8+ T cells in alopecia areata. The overall study: Treated individuals took tofacitinib by mouth, 5 to 10 mg twice daily.

RNA, once extracted, was reverse transcribed into cDNA for use as the sequencing template. The protocol was immunoSEQ multiplex PCR, while the TCRdb copy is restricted to in-frame clones and leaves out a portion. The sample carries 140,000 to 150,000 clones, roughly 44% recorded once. The receptor's source is a human donor with alopecia areata. The sample was CD4+ T cells sorted from blood.

The CDR3 here is CASSSSGYHNEQFF. CDR3 sequence (DNA): TGCGCCAGCAGTTCTAGCGGGTATCACAATGAGCAGTTCTTC. The chain recombines TRBV5-1 with TRBJ2-1, with TRBD2 matching over 8 bases. Losses at the gene ends were 5 bases for V and 5 bases for J; bases not matched to a gene: 6. Germline CDR1 is SGHRS and CDR2 is YFSETQ. CDR3 size: 14 residues.